Shown below are 10 T cell receptor beta chains from a single sample sequenced in a study of monozygotic twins with inflammatory bowel disease. TCRdb derives one entry per CDR3 protein from the 5' RACE reads, leaving out DNA. This table holds approximately 400,000 distinct CDR3 sequences. Material for sequencing was blood. These receptor sequences come from a human donor with ulcerative colitis or Crohn's disease, or a healthy co-twin of an affected twin (not recorded which).

The V call is TRBV6-1, the J call TRBJ1-3. The CDR3 runs 13 residues. In germline, CDR1 is MNHNS, CDR2 SASEGT. The CDR3 region is CASSDHSGNTIYF.

The V and J genes are TRBV12-3 or TRBV12-4 and TRBJ2-6. The CDR3 is 17 residues long. The CDR3 here is CASTNAVILSGANVLTF.

V usage is TRBV5-4 and J usage is TRBJ2-1; TCRdb lists TRBD2, though no DNA is available to test this call. The CDR3 is made up of 14 amino acids. CDR1 is SGHNT, CDR2 YYREEE, per germline (reference sequence). CDR3 residues: CASSPGSRSNEQFF.

V gene TRBV5-1 combines with J gene TRBJ2-1. CDR1 is SGHRS, CDR2 YFSETQ, per germline. The CDR3 has 16 amino acids. CDR3 amino acids: CASSLAGSGVHNEQFF. Looking up the rest from reference TRBV5-1 and TRBJ2-1 gives the full variable domain: KAGVTQTPRYLIKTRGQQVTLSCSPISGHRSVSWYQQTPGQGLQFLFEYFSETQRNKGNFPGRFSGRQFSNSRSEMNVSTLELGDSALYLCASSLAGSGVHNEQFFGPGTRLTVL.

The rearrangement joins TRBV7-6 to TRBJ2-2. Per the germline V gene, CDR1 is SGHVS and CDR2 is FNYEAQ. The length of the CDR3 is 14 residues. The CDR3 loop reads CASSFDRGTGELFF.

This rearrangement joins TRBV30 to TRBJ2-1; TCRdb's D call of TRBD2 is untestable without DNA. The CDR3 has 12 amino acids. Germline V lookup: CDR1 GTSNPN, CDR2 SVGIG (reference sequence). The CDR3 is CAWGYARDEQFF. The entire variable domain, with the rest obtained from reference TRBV30 and TRBJ2-1, is as follows: SQTIHQWPATLVQPVGSPLSLECTVEGTSNPNLYWYRQAAGRGLQLLFYSVGIGQISSEVPQNLSASRPQDRQFILSSKKLLLSDSGFYLCAWGYARDEQFFGPGTRLTVL.

The chain combines TRBV12-3 or TRBV12-4 with TRBJ1-1; TCRdb reports TRBD1, a call that lacks DNA to check it against. The CDR3 consists of 14 residues. The CDR3 region is CASSQPTGNTEAFF.

The chain carries TRBV3-1 and TRBJ1-4. Germline loops: CDR1 LGHDT, CDR2 YNNKEL (reference sequence). The CDR3 has 13 residues. CDR3 sequence: CASSRAGDEKLFF. The full variable domain, with the rest looked up from reference TRBV3-1 and TRBJ1-4, is DTAVSQTPKYLVTQMGNDKSIKCEQNLGHDTMYWYKQDSKKFLKIMFSYNNKELIINETVPNRFSPKSPDKAHLNLHINSLELGDSAVYFCASSRAGDEKLFFGSGTQLSVL.

The rearrangement uses TRBV12-5 and TRBJ2-5. Germline loops: CDR1 LGHNT, CDR2 FRNRAP. The CDR3 runs to 12 residues. The CDR3 sequence: CASGLTTGTQYF.

This chain links TRBV15 with TRBJ2-1; the TRBD2 assignment by TCRdb is unverifiable without DNA. The CDR3 is 17 residues long. The germline V gene has CDR1 LNHNV and CDR2 YYDKDF (reference sequence). The CDR3 is CATSRHSSGRAYNEQFF.